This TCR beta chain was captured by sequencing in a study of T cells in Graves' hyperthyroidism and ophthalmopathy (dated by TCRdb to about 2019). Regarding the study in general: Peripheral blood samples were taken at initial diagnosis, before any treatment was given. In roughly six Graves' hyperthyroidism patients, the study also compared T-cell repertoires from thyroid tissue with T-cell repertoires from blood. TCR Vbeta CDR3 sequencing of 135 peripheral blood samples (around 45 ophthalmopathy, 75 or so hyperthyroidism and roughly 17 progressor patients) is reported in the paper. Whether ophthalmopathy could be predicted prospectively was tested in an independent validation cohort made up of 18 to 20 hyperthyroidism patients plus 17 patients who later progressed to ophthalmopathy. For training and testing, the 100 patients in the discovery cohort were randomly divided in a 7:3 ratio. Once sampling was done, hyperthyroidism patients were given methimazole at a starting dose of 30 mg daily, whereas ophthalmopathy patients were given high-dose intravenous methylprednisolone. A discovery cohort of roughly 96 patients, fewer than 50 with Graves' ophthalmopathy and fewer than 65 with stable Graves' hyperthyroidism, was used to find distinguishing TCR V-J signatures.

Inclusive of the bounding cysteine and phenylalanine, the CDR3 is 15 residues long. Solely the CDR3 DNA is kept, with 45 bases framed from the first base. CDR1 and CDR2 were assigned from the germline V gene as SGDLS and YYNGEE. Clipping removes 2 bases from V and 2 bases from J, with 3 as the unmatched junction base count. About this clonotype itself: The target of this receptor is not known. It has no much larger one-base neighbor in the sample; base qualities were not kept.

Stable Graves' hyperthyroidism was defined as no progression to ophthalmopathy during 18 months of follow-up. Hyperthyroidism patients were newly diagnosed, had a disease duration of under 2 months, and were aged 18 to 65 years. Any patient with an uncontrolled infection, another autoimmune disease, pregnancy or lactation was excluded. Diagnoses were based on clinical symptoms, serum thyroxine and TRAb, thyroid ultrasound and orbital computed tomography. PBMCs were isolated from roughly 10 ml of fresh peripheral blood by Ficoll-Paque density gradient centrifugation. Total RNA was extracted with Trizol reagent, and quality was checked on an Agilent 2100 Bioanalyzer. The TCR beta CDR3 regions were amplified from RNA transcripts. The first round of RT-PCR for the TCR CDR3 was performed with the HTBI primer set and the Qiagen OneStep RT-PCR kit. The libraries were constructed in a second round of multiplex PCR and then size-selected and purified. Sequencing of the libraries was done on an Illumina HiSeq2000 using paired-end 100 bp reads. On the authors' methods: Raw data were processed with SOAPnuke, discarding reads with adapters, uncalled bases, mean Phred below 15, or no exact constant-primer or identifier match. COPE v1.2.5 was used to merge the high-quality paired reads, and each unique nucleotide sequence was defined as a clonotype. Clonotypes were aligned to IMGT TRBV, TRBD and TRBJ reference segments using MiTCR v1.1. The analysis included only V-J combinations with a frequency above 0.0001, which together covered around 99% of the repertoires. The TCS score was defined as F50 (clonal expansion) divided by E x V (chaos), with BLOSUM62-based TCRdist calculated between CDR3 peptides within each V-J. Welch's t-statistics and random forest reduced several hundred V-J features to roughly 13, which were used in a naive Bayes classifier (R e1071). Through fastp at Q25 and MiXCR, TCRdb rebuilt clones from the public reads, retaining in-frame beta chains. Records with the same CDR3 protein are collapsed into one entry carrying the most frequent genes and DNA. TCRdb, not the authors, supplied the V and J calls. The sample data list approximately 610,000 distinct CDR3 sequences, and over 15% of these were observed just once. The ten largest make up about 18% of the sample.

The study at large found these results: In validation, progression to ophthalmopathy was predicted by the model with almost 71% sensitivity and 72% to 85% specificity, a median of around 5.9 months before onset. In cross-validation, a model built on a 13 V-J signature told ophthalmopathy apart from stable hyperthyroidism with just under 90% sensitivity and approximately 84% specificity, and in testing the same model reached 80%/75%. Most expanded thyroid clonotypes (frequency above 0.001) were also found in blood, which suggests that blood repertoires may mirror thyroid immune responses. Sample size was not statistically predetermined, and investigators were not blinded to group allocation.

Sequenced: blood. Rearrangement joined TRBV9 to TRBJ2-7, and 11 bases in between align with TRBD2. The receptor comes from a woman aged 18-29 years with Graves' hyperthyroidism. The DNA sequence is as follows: TGTGCCAGCAGCGTGGGGACTAGCGGACCCTACGAGCAGTACTTC. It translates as CASSVGTSGPYEQYF.